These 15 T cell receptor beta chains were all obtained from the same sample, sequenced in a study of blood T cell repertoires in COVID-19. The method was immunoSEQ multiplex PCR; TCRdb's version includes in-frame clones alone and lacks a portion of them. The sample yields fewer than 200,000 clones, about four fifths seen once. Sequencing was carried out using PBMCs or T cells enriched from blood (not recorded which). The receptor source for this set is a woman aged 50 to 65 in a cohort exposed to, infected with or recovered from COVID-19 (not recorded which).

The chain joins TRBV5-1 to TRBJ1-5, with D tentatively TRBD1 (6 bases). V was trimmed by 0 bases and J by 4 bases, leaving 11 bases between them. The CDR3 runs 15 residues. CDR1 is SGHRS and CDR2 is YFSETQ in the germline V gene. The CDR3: CASSLEGGGNQPQHF. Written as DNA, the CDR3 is TGCGCCAGCAGCTTGGAGGGAGGGGGAAATCAGCCCCAGCATTTT. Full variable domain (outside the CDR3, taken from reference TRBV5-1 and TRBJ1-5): KAGVTQTPRYLIKTRGQQVTLSCSPISGHRSVSWYQQTPGQGLQFLFEYFSETQRNKGNFPGRFSGRQFSNSRSEMNVSTLELGDSALYLCASSLEGGGNQPQHFGDGTRLSIL.

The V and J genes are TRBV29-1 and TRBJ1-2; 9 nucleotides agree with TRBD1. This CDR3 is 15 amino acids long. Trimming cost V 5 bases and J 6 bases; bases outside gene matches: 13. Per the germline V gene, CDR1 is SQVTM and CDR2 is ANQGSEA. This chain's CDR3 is CSVTKFDRGTDGYTF. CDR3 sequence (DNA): TGCAGCGTTACCAAATTTGACAGGGGGACGGATGGCTACACCTTC.

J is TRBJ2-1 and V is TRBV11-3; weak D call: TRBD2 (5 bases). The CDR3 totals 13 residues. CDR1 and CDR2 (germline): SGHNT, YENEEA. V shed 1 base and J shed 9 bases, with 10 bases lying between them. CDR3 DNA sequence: TGTGCCAGCAGCTTAGTTGCGGGCTCTGAGCAGTTCTTC. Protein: CASSLVAGSEQFF.

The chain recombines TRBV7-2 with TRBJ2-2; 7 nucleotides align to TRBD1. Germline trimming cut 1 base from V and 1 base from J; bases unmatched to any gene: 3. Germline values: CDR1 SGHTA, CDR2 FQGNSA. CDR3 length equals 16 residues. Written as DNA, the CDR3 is TGTGCCAGCAGCTTAGTAGGACAGGTGAACACCGGGGAGCTGTTTTTT. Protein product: CASSLVGQVNTGELFF.

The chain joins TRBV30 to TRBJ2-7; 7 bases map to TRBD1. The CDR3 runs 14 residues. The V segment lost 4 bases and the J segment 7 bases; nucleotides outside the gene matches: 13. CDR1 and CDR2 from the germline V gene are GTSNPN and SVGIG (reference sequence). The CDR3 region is CAWNRDSLYGEQYF. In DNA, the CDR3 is TGTGCCTGGAACCGGGACAGCCTCTACGGGGAGCAGTACTTC.

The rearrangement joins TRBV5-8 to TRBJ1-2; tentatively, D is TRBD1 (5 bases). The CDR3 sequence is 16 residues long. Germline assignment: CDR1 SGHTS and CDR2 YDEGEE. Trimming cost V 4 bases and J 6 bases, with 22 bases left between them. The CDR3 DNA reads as TGTGCCAGCAGCCTAACCAGAAGGGTAGCAGGGAATGGCTACACCTTC. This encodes CASSLTRRVAGNGYTF.

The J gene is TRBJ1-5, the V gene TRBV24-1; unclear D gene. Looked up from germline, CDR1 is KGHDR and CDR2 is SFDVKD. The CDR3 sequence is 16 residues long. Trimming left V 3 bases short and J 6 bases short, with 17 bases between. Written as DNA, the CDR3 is TGTGCCACCAGTGATGCCCTTAGCGGGGAAGGTCAGCCCCAGCATTTT. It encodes CATSDALSGEGQPQHF.

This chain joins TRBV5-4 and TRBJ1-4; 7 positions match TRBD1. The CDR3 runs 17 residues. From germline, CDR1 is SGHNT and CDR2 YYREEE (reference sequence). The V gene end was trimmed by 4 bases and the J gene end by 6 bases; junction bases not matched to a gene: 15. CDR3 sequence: CASSARPRQGRDEKLFF. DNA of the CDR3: TGTGCCAGCAGCGCCAGGCCCCGACAGGGACGGGATGAAAAACTGTTTTTT.

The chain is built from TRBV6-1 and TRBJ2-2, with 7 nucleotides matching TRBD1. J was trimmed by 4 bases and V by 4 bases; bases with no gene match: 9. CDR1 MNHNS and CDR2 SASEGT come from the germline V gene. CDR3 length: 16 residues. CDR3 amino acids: CASSAIPGQSTGELFF. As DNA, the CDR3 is TGTGCCAGCAGTGCAATTCCGGGACAGTCCACCGGGGAGCTGTTTTTT.

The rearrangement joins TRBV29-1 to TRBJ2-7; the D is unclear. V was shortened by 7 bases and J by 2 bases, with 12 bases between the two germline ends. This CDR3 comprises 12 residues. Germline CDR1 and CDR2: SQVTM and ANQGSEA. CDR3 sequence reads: CSARATTYEQYF. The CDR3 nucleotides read TGCAGCGCCCGAGCGACCACCTACGAGCAGTACTTC.

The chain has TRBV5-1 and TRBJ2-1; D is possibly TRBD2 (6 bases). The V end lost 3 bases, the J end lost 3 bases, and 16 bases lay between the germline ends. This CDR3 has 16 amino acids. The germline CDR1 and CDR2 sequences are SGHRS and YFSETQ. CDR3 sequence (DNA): TGCGCCAGCAGCTCCGTGGCGGGAAGAAACTACAATGAGCAGTTCTTC. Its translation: CASSSVAGRNYNEQFF. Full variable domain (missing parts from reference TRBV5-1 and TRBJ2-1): KAGVTQTPRYLIKTRGQQVTLSCSPISGHRSVSWYQQTPGQGLQFLFEYFSETQRNKGNFPGRFSGRQFSNSRSEMNVSTLELGDSALYLCASSSVAGRNYNEQFFGPGTRLTVL.

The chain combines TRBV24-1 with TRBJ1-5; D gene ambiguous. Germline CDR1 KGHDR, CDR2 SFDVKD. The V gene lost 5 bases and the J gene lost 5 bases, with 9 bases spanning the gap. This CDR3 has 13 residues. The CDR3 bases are TGTGCCACCAGTGCGGGATTTTATCAGCCCCAGCATTTT. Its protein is CATSAGFYQPQHF.

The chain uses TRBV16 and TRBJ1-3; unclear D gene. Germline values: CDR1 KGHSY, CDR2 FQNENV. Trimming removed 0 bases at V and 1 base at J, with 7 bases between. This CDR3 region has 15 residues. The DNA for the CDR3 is TGTGCCAGCAGCCAATCCTCTGTATCTGGAAACACCATATATTTT. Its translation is CASSQSSVSGNTIYF.

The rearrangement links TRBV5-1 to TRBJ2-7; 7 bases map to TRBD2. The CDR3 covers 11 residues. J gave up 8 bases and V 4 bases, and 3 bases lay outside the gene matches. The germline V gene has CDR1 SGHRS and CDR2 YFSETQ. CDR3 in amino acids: CASSSGTQQYF. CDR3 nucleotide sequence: TGCGCCAGCAGCAGCGGGACCCAGCAGTACTTC.

CDR3 coding DNA: TGTGCCAGCAGCCCCGGGACAGGGTTCGATGAGCAGTTCTTC. This sequence encodes CASSPGTGFDEQFF. The chain combines TRBV5-6 with TRBJ2-1; TRBD1 matches at 9 bases. Germline V CDR1 and CDR2: SGHDT, YYEEEE. This CDR3 contains 14 residues. V shed 4 bases, J shed 8 bases, and the junction held 7 bases outside the gene matches.